This T cell receptor beta chain was profiled in a study of blood T cell repertoires in COVID-19. Study information: The analysed material was cDNA or gDNA that came from T cells, B-cell-depleted T cells, or PBMCs.

Between the trimmed V and J ends, which lost 2 bases and 2 bases, there was a span of 11 bases. The germline CDR1 and CDR2 sequences are LGHDT and YNNKEL (reference sequence). The CDR3 has 15 residues. Per the original methods: Estimates of nucleated cell counts were drawn from the amplification of reference gene primers. Sequencing was performed with immunoSEQ multiplex PCR; in TCRdb, only in-frame clones are kept and a portion is missing. V and J calls plus clone size are reproduced from that table; the DNA served to infer D and trimming. The table shows approximately 110,000 clones, with roughly 80% occurring only once.

The chain employs TRBV3-1 (or the pseudogene TRBV3-2) and TRBJ2-3, with D tentatively TRBD1 (5 bases). The clonotype was recovered from a human donor in a cohort sampled during active or convalescent COVID-19. Sequencing used peripheral blood. The CDR3 DNA sequence: TGTGCCAGCAGCCAATTAGAGACAGTCACAGATACGCAGTATTTT. It translates to CASSQLETVTDTQYF.